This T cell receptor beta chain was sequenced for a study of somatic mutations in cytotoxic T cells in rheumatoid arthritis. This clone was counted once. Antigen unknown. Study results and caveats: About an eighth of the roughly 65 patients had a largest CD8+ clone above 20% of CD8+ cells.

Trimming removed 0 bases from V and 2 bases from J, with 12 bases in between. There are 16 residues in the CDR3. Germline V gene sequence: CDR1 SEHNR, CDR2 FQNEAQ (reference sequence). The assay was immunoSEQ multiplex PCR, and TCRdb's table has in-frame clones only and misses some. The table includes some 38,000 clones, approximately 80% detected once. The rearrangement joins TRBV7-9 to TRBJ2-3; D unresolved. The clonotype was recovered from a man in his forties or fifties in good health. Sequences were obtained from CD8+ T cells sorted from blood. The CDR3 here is CASSLAENSHTDTQYF. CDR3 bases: TGTGCCAGCAGCTTAGCTGAAAATAGTCACACAGATACGCAGTATTTT.